This entry concerns a single TCR beta chain. This clone's antigen is unknown. No much larger clonotype is one base removed from it; base qualities were not supplied. Using the deep immunoSEQ assay, TCR CDR3 regions were amplified from genomic DNA by multiplex PCR. Genomic DNA extracted from each cell subset was distributed evenly over all wells of several immunoSEQ 96-well plates, and each plate served as one replicate. For sorted subsets, roughly 0.2 ug genomic DNA, equal to tens of thousands of T cell genomes, was loaded into each replicate PCR. Purified libraries were measured with a Qubit 3.0 fluorometer, size-checked on a Bioanalyzer 2100, and measured again with the KAPA Library Quantification kit. Each immunoSEQ 96-well plate was sequenced on its own single-read 150-cycle Illumina NextSeq 550 flow cell. As for how the authors treated the data: Because only junctional sequences without quality scores were contained in the immunoSEQ output, filtering matching that applied to full-length reads could not be performed. Sequences were annotated with PyIR, a Python wrapper for IgBLAST v1.9, using IMGT germline references to assign V/J genes and CDR3. Any read was removed if the V/J assignment was weak (E-value above 1e-6), the CDR3 was missing, or the read contained stop codons, out-of-frame junctions, or ambiguous translated residues. V3J clonotypes were defined as sequences sharing the same inferred V gene, J gene, and CDR3 amino acid sequence. Percentage overlap between repertoires was calculated by dividing the number of shared unique clonotypes by the size of the smaller repertoire. Richness of each repertoire was evaluated using RTK rarefaction, the Chao1 estimator, and Recon v2.1 estimates of unobserved clonotypes. For all TCRbeta clonotypes obtained by the gDNA method from a few donors, generation probabilities were computed with OLGA. TCRdb's version of the immuneACCESS table is confined to in-frame rearrangements and falls short of the full clone set. An unresolved V gene accounts for under half of the shortfall where checked; the remainder is of unknown origin. That table is the source of V, J and clone size, and D and trimming were worked out from the DNA. Across this sample there are roughly 2 million clones, with approximately 94% seen only once. Around 1.1% of the sample goes to the ten largest clones.

The sample comes from a study of shared clonotypes between healthy human individuals (TCRdb year 2020). Regarding the study in general: The cohort included three men and a couple of women between 18 and 49 years of age. For each donor, CD4 naive and CD4 memory were each run on three plates, CD8 naive on two plates, and CD8 memory on one plate. To estimate repertoire size and how much clonotypes are shared between individuals, the study performed deep sequencing of blood TCR repertoires from about five healthy adults. To increase sequencing depth and limit assay-specific biases, TCR repertoire library preparation and sequencing were carried out by different laboratories using diverse techniques. Between about 0.8 and 8.9 billion PBMCs per donor were obtained by leukapheresis. Study-wide findings and limitations: The small number of donors limited the genetic and exposure-history diversity represented. Sampling was restricted to blood, and TCR repertoires in tissue are likely to differ from TCR repertoires in blood. Compared with non-shared clonotypes, the clonotypes found in all four sorted-subset donors had higher generation probabilities. Incomplete sequencing was indicated by rarefaction of sorted-subset datasets, despite the large sequencing depth. Pairwise subsampling indicated that sequencing depth was expected to affect the degree of clonotype sharing among donors. Sharing across a few donors was observed for around 5% of naive CD4, 3.5% of naive CD8, over 2% of memory CD4, and less than 0.45% of memory CD8 clonotypes. Estimated clonotype richness was generally larger for naive than for memory subsets.

CD8 naive samples were obtained by positive selection for CCR7 among CD45RO-negative cells, yielding a CD45RA+CCR7+ population from which TemRA cells were excluded. Healthy HIV-negative adults with no recently reported acute infections or vaccinations were included as donors. Every donor was a Caucasian adult residing in Nashville, Tennessee, USA. After blood collection by leukapheresis, PBMCs were isolated using Ficoll-Histopaque density gradient centrifugation and then cryopreserved in the vapor phase of liquid nitrogen. Analytical flow cytometry was used to check the purity and quantity of each magnetically sorted T cell population. Genomic DNA was isolated from every sorted fraction and measured by UV absorbance on a Nanodrop 2000c. The germline ends are 13 bases apart after V is trimmed by 1 base and J by 1 base. Measured from the cysteine to the phenylalanine, the CDR3 is 16 residues long. Kept here is only the CDR3 DNA, which spans 48 bases and is read in frame from base 1. CDR1 and CDR2 are drawn from the germline V gene: SGHVS, FNYEAQ.

The chain couples TRBV7-6 to TRBJ1-1; there is no confident call for the D gene. The sample was naive CD8+ T cells sorted from blood. The cell subset or site label on this specimen signifies: CD45RA+CCR7+. The sequence was collected from a man aged 18 to 30 in good health. For the CDR3, the sequence is CASSLVVGGTNTEAFF. Read as DNA, the sequence is TGTGCCAGCAGCTTAGTGGTTGGCGGCACGAACACTGAAGCTTTCTTT.